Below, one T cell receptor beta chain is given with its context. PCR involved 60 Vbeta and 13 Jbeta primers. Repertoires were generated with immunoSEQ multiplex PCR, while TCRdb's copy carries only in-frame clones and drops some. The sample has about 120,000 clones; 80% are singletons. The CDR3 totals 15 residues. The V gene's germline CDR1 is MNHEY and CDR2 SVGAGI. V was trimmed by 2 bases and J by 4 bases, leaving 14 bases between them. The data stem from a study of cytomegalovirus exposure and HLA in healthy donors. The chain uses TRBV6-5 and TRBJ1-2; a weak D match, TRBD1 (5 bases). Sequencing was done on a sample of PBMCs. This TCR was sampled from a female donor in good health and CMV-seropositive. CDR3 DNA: TGTGCCAGCAGTTACGGCGTGGGGGGTTTCTATGGCTACACCTTC. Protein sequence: CASSYGVGGFYGYTF.